Included here is one T cell receptor beta chain sequence, with context. The sample comes from a study of cytotoxic CD8 clonotypes in ibrutinib-treated CLL. Measured with immunoSEQ multiplex PCR; TCRdb has only the in-frame clones, and not every one. The sample contains about 310,000 clones, around four fifths of which appear only once. V was pared by 0 bases and J by 4 bases, with 12 bases between. The CDR3 is made up of 15 amino acids. Germline V CDR1 and CDR2: SGDLS, YYNGEE. This sequence joins TRBV9 and TRBJ2-3; no clear D gene. The material sequenced was PBMCs, taken before ibrutinib treatment. The clonotype was recovered from a human donor with chronic lymphocytic leukemia. CDR3 sequence (DNA): TGTGCCAGCAGCGTAGGGGTTCAAAACGCAGATACGCAGTATTTT. It yields the protein CASSVGVQNADTQYF.